One T cell receptor beta chain is described in this entry. The antigen is unknown. The assay was run at survey level. Sequencing was performed with immunoSEQ multiplex PCR; in TCRdb, only in-frame clones are kept and a portion is missing. The sample gives about 31,000 clones, approximately 88% of which show up once; around 5.7% is in the top ten. The CDR3 is 17 amino acids. V was pared by 4 bases and J by 9 bases, with 22 bases between. Germline V gene lookup returns CDR1 SEHNR and CDR2 FQNEAQ (reference sequence). The sample originates from a study of multiple sclerosis patients with progressive multifocal leukoencephalopathy. Study findings and constraints: Whether JC virus or general immunocompromise explains the findings remained unclear.

The time point denotes: time of PML onset. This sequence originates from a woman in her thirties or forties with progressive multifocal leukoencephalopathy. The chain is built from TRBV7-9 and TRBJ1-6, with D possibly matching TRBD1 (5 bases). Here the sequenced sample was PBMCs, taken from a patient treated with natalizumab. The CDR3 loop reads CASSSGREFRVASPLHF. Written as DNA, the CDR3 is TGTGCCAGCAGCTCGGGGCGGGAGTTTCGGGTGGCTTCACCCCTCCACTTT.